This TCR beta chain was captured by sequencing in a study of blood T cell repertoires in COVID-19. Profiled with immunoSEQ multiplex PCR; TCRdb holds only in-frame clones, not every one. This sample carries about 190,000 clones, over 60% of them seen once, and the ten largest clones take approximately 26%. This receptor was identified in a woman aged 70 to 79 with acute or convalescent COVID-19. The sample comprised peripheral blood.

CDR3 loop: CASSSEKPPYEQYF. DNA for the CDR3: TGTGCCAGCAGCTCAGAAAAACCTCCCTACGAGCAGTACTTC. This chain joins TRBV27 and TRBJ2-7; D unclear. The CDR3 sequence is 14 residues long. Germline values: CDR1 MNHEY, CDR2 SMNVEV (reference sequence). V lost 6 bases to trimming and J lost 2 bases, with 14 bases between them.